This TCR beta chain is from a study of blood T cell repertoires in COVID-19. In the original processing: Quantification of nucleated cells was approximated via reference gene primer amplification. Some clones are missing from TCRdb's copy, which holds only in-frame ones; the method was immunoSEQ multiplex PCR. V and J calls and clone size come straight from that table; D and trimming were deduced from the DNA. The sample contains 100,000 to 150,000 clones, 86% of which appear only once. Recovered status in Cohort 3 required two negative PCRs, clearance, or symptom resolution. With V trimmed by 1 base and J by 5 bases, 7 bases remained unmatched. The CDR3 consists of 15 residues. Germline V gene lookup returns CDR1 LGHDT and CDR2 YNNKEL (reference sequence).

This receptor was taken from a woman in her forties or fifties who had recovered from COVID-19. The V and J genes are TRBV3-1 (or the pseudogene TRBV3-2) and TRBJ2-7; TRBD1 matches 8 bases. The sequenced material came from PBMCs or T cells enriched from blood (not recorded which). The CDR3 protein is CASSQARAGGNEQYF. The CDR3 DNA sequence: TGTGCCAGCAGCCAAGCCAGGGCAGGGGGCAACGAGCAGTACTTC.